This is a list of T cell receptor beta chains from one sample in a study of blood T cells in healthy people across ages. Using its own MiXCR run on the 5' RACE reads, TCRdb lists one record per CDR3 protein. The sample lists more than 700,000 distinct CDR3 sequences; less than 60% were seen once. The specimen sequenced was blood. These receptors were collected from an elderly man in good health. CDR3s leave out the opening cysteine and the closing phenylalanine or tryptophan. Fields, in order: clone size, D gene, J gene, V gene, CDR3 protein. D genes are given only for firm matches. Clone size appears in some rows only: once, few, many, or a class for an expanded clone.

size: -
D: TRBD1
J: TRBJ2-3
V: TRBV13
CDR3: ASSRGTGDGADTQY

size: many
D: -
J: TRBJ2-5
V: TRBV7-2
CDR3: ASSSGLALKTQY

size: once
D: -
J: TRBJ1-4
V: TRBV5-1
CDR3: ASSPVGGTNEKLF

size: -
D: TRBD2
J: TRBJ2-7
V: TRBV10-3
CDR3: AISGTTKLSSYEQY

size: few
D: -
J: TRBJ2-1
V: TRBV7-8
CDR3: ASRATIMDEQF

size: -
D: TRBD1
J: TRBJ2-5
V: TRBV6-6
CDR3: ASSQQGFSETQY

size: -
D: -
J: TRBJ2-3
V: TRBV9
CDR3: ASSPNGRPRSTDTQY

size: few
D: -
J: TRBJ2-5
V: TRBV11-3
CDR3: ASSLDPTAQETQY

size: -
D: TRBD1
J: -
V: TRBV6-1
CDR3: ASKGDRRETQY

size: -
D: -
J: TRBJ2-5
V: TRBV2
CDR3: ANAVGLGQTQY

size: -
D: -
J: -
V: TRBV28
CDR3: ASSPDRRWGEQY

size: few
D: -
J: TRBJ2-5
V: TRBV7-6
CDR3: ASSVTGVETQY

size: -
D: -
J: TRBJ2-1
V: TRBV20-1
CDR3: SAIAPFGYNEQF

size: -
D: -
J: TRBJ2-4
V: TRBV7-2
CDR3: ASSQNLAKNIQY

size: -
D: TRBD1
J: TRBJ2-7
V: TRBV7-9
CDR3: ASSLVAGTATPQY

size: -
D: TRBD1
J: TRBJ1-4
V: TRBV10-2
CDR3: ASSRWTGANEKLF

size: -
D: -
J: -
V: TRBV9
CDR3: ASSMVRDGTYEQY

size: few
D: -
J: TRBJ2-7
V: TRBV7-2
CDR3: ASSHGPGPTEQY

size: -
D: TRBD1
J: TRBJ2-5
V: TRBV10-1
CDR3: ASSAGTGGSQETQY

size: -
D: TRBD1
J: TRBJ1-5
V: TRBV10-3
CDR3: AISESTGTGNQPQH

size: -
D: -
J: TRBJ2-2
V: TRBV12-3/TRBV12-4
CDR3: ASSWMNTGELF

size: -
D: TRBD2
J: TRBJ2-1
V: TRBV9
CDR3: ASSVEPGGHNNEQF

size: -
D: TRBD1
J: TRBJ2-5
V: TRBV5-5
CDR3: ASSPGQGSPETQY

size: -
D: TRBD2
J: TRBJ2-3
V: TRBV20-1
CDR3: SANLGLARSTDTQY

size: -
D: -
J: TRBJ1-4
V: TRBV29-1
CDR3: SVGGRPNEKLF

size: few
D: -
J: TRBJ2-1
V: TRBV20-1
CDR3: SAREVAGESYNEQF

size: -
D: -
J: TRBJ2-5
V: TRBV15
CDR3: ATSSDRTREQY

size: few
D: -
J: TRBJ2-1
V: TRBV5-1
CDR3: ASSLALGARNEQF

size: few
D: TRBD1
J: TRBJ2-7
V: TRBV12-3/TRBV12-4
CDR3: ASSLTTGGSYEQY

size: few
D: -
J: TRBJ2-1
V: TRBV29-1
CDR3: SGASSYNEQF

size: -
D: -
J: TRBJ2-3
V: TRBV7-3
CDR3: ASSLTGPRSTDTQY

size: -
D: TRBD1
J: TRBJ2-5
V: TRBV11-3
CDR3: ASSREGQREETQY

size: many
D: -
J: TRBJ2-4
V: TRBV9
CDR3: ASSPQQGVQY

size: few
D: TRBD2
J: TRBJ2-7
V: TRBV11-2
CDR3: ASSAGLVRSYEQY

size: few
D: TRBD1
J: TRBJ2-1
V: TRBV5-1
CDR3: ASSPGRGTGVYNEQF

size: -
D: -
J: TRBJ2-1
V: TRBV20-1
CDR3: SARDVDNEQF

size: -
D: TRBD1
J: TRBJ2-5
V: TRBV6-6
CDR3: ASSYRRGPSQETQY

size: many
D: -
J: TRBJ2-1
V: TRBV29-1
CDR3: SASTQGTNYNEQF

size: few
D: TRBD2
J: TRBJ2-5
V: TRBV7-9
CDR3: ASSLASGSAETQY

size: -
D: TRBD2
J: TRBJ2-7
V: TRBV7-2
CDR3: ASSLAVAGPYEQY

size: -
D: -
J: TRBJ2-3
V: TRBV29-1
CDR3: SVERASASTDTQY

size: few
D: TRBD2
J: TRBJ2-7
V: TRBV2
CDR3: ASSEIPGLAGGYEQY

size: few
D: -
J: -
V: TRBV29-1
CDR3: SARRGQYEQY

size: -
D: -
J: TRBJ2-5
V: TRBV24-1
CDR3: ATSDPHRDDNQETQY

size: -
D: -
J: -
V: TRBV7-9
CDR3: ASSPARGYEQY

size: -
D: -
J: TRBJ1-2
V: TRBV30
CDR3: AWQEQGPYGYT

size: -
D: -
J: TRBJ1-4
V: TRBV12-3/TRBV12-4
CDR3: ASTTRAASNEKLF

size: -
D: -
J: TRBJ2-2
V: TRBV24-1
CDR3: ATGGSVGELF

size: -
D: -
J: TRBJ1-6
V: TRBV6-6
CDR3: ASSHPIGGYSPLH

size: -
D: TRBD2
J: TRBJ2-3
V: TRBV11-2
CDR3: ASSLDTSAPQSTDTQY

size: once
D: TRBD1
J: TRBJ1-5
V: TRBV28
CDR3: ASSLESKGTGGRSNQPQH

size: once
D: TRBD2
J: TRBJ2-7
V: TRBV5-1
CDR3: ASTLEAGDVNEQY